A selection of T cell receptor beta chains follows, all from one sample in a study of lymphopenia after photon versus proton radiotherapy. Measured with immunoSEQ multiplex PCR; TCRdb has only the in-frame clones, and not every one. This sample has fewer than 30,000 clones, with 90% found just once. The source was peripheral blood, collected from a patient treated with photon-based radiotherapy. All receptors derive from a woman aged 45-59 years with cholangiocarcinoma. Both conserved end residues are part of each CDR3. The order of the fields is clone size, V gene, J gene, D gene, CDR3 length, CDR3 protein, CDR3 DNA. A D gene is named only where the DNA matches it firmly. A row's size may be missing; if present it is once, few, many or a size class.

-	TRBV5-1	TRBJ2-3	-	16	CASSRSGAGATDTQYF	TGCGCCAGCAGCCGAAGCGGGGCAGGGGCCACAGATACGCAGTATTTT
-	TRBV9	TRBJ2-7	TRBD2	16	CASSARLAGGRDEQYF	TGTGCCAGCAGCGCCCGACTAGCGGGGGGGCGCGACGAGCAGTACTTC
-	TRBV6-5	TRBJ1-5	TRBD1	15	CASSYLQGAGQPQHF	TGTGCCAGCAGTTACCTACAGGGGGCAGGGCAGCCCCAGCATTTT
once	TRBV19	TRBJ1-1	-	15	CASSSQGVGNTEAFF	TGTGCCAGTAGTTCGCAGGGAGTCGGGAACACTGAAGCTTTCTTT
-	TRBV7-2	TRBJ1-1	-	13	CASSLTWNTEAFF	TGTGCCAGCAGCTTAACGTGGAACACTGAAGCTTTCTTT
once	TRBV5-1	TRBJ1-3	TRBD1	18	CASSLDEQGRRSGNTIYF	TGCGCCAGCAGCTTGGACGAACAGGGGAGGAGGTCTGGAAACACCATATATTTT
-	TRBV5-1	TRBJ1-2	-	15	CASSPTVVGGGGYTF	TGCGCCAGCAGCCCAACGGTTGTGGGGGGAGGAGGCTACACCTTC
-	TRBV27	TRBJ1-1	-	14	CASSRGGFRTEAFF	TGTGCCAGCAGTCGAGGAGGGTTTAGAACTGAAGCTTTCTTT
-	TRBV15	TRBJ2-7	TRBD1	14	CATSRARDRYEQYF	TGTGCCACCAGCAGGGCTCGGGACAGGTACGAGCAGTACTTC
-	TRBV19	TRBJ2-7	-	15	CASSIAGTFAYEQYF	TGTGCCAGTAGTATAGCCGGGACTTTCGCCTACGAGCAGTACTTC
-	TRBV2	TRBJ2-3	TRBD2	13	CASSRGGTDTQYF	TGTGCCAGCAGTCGGGGGGGCACAGATACGCAGTATTTT
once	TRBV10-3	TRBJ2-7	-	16	CAISEPWAGGAYEQYF	TGTGCCATCAGTGAGCCCTGGGCAGGGGGGGCCTACGAGCAGTACTTC
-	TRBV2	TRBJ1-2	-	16	CASTPLKGPGDYGYTF	TGTGCCAGCACCCCCCTCAAAGGGCCTGGGGACTATGGCTACACCTTC
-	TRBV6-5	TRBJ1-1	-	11	CASSGVFEAFF	TGTGCCAGCAGCGGGGTGTTTGAAGCTTTCTTT
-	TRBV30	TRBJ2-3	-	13	CAWSFRLGDTQYF	TGTGCCTGGAGCTTCAGGCTCGGGGATACGCAGTATTTT
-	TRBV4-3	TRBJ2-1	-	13	CASSRETYNEQFF	TGCGCCAGCAGCCGAGAGACGTACAATGAGCAGTTCTTC
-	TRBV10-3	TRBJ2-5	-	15	CATLLGLGSRETQYF	TGTGCCACCCTTTTAGGGCTGGGATCTCGGGAGACCCAGTACTTC
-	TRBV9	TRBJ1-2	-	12	CASSPDSYGYTF	TGTGCCAGCAGCCCGGACAGCTATGGCTACACCTTC
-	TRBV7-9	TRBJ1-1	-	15	CASSLVTAMNTEAFF	TGTGCCAGCAGCTTGGTGACAGCGATGAACACTGAAGCTTTCTTT
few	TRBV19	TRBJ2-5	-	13	CASSALVQETQYF	TGTGCCAGTAGTGCCCTAGTCCAAGAGACCCAGTACTTC
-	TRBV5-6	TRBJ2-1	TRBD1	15	CASRTGQGAYNEQFF	TGTGCCAGCAGGACAGGACAGGGGGCCTACAATGAGCAGTTCTTC
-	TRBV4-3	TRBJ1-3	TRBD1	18	CASSRSGTGVFSGNTIYF	TGCGCCAGCAGCCGCTCCGGGACAGGGGTATTCTCTGGAAACACCATATATTTT
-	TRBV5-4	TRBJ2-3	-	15	CASSLVLGGSDTQYF	TGTGCCAGCAGCTTGGTCCTCGGGGGCTCAGATACGCAGTATTTT
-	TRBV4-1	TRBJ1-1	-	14	CASSQGRSNTEAFF	TGCGCCAGCAGCCAAGGACGATCGAACACTGAAGCTTTCTTT
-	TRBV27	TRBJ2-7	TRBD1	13	CASSRQGPYEQYF	TGTGCCAGCAGCCGACAGGGTCCCTACGAGCAGTACTTC
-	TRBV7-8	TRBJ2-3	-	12	CASSRQGDTQYF	TGTGCCAGCAGCCGTCAGGGGGATACGCAGTATTTT
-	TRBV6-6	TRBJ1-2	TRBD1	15	CASSSPGTGELGYTF	TGTGCCAGCAGTAGCCCCGGGACAGGGGAGCTTGGCTACACCTTC
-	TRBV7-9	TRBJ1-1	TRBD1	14	CASSSGTANTEAFF	TGTGCCAGCAGCTCAGGGACAGCGAACACTGAAGCTTTCTTT
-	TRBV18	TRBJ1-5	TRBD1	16	CASSARDRQGGQPQHF	TGTGCCAGCTCAGCCCGGGACAGGCAAGGAGGTCAGCCCCAGCATTTT
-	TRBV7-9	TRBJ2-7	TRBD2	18	CASSPEPGLAGGFHEQYF	TGTGCCAGCAGCCCGGAACCGGGACTAGCGGGGGGGTTCCACGAGCAGTACTTC
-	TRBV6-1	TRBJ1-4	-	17	CASSDKGFKATNEKLFF	TGTGCCAGCAGTGATAAAGGGTTTAAGGCAACTAATGAAAAACTGTTTTTT
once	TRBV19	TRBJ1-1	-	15	CASSILGSIDTEAFF	TGTGCCAGTAGTATCCTCGGCAGTATCGACACTGAAGCTTTCTTT
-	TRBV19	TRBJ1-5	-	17	CASSMGNRAVSNQPQHF	TGTGCCAGTAGTATGGGGAACCGGGCCGTTAGCAATCAGCCCCAGCATTTT
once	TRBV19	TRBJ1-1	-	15	CASSIVWQGFTEAFF	TGTGCCAGTAGTATAGTGTGGCAGGGTTTCACTGAAGCTTTCTTT
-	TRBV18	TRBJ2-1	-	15	CASSPPVRPYNEQFF	TGTGCCAGCTCACCACCGGTCCGTCCCTACAATGAGCAGTTCTTC